The text below deals with one T cell receptor beta chain. The target antigen is unknown. These data originate in a study of shared clonotypes between healthy human individuals. Germline-derived CDR1 and CDR2 are SGHTA and FQGNSA. V dropped 5 bases and J dropped 4; count of bases not matched to a gene: 12. CDR3 length: 16 residues. Here immunoSEQ multiplex PCR was the method, and the copy in TCRdb shows in-frame clones only, minus some. The table has nearly 1 million clones, approximately 76% seen once. Regarding the study as a whole: At large depth, rarefaction still showed sorted-subset sequencing to be incomplete. The study generally estimated greater richness for naive than memory subsets.

Sequencing was done on a sample of memory CD4+ T cells sorted from blood. The subset is: CD45RA-negative fraction. The gene calls are TRBV7-2 and TRBJ2-5; TRBD2 aligns across 8 bases. The TCR comes from a man aged 18 to 29 in good health. The CDR3 nucleotides are TGTGCCAGCAGCCCGATTGGGGCGGGGGGCGGAGAGACCCAGTACTTC. Residues: CASSPIGAGGGETQYF.